Each of the 20 T cell receptor beta chains below was sequenced from the same sample in a study of shared clonotypes between healthy human individuals. The method was immunoSEQ multiplex PCR; TCRdb's version includes in-frame clones alone and lacks a portion of them. The sample yields some 2,000,000 clones, about 95% seen once. Only CD45RO-negative cells positively selected for CCR7 counted as naive CD8 cells, so terminally differentiated effector memory CD45RA+ cells were excluded. The sequenced sample consisted of naive CD8+ T cells sorted from blood. Receptor source: a man aged 18-30 years in good health.

This clone has only one observation. This chain links TRBV6-1 with TRBJ1-6; 8 nucleotides line up with TRBD1. The V segment lost 2 bases and the J segment 2 bases; nucleotides outside the gene matches: 5. The CDR3 has 17 residues. Germline CDR1 MNHNS, CDR2 SASEGT. The CDR3 DNA reads TGTGCCAGCAGTGAATTCAGGGGGCTTACCTATAATTCACCCCTCCACTTT. It translates to CASSEFRGLTYNSPLHF.

The chain is built from TRBV6-5 and TRBJ2-7; D is perhaps TRBD1 (5 bases). The CDR3 is 14 residues long. The V end lost 5 bases, the J end lost 5 bases, and 16 bases lay between the germline ends. Germline V CDR1 and CDR2: MNHEY, SVGAGI. DNA of the CDR3: TGTGCCAGCAGTCCCCTATCAGGGTACCACGAGCAGTACTTC. It translates to CASSPLSGYHEQYF.

The genes are TRBV5-1 and TRBJ2-7; D is uncertain. The germline gives CDR1 SGHRS, CDR2 YFSETQ. The CDR3 covers 12 residues. V was trimmed by 7 bases and J by 4 bases, leaving 12 bases between them. This CDR3 reads CASGLYGYEQYF. The DNA of the CDR3 is TGCGCCAGCGGATTATACGGTTACGAGCAGTACTTC. The full variable domain, its missing parts supplied by reference TRBV5-1 and TRBJ2-7, is KAGVTQTPRYLIKTRGQQVTLSCSPISGHRSVSWYQQTPGQGLQFLFEYFSETQRNKGNFPGRFSGRQFSNSRSEMNVSTLELGDSALYLCASGLYGYEQYFGPGTRLTVT.

The J gene is TRBJ2-5, the V gene TRBV7-6; the match to TRBD2 covers 7 bases. There are 15 residues in the CDR3. Losses at the gene ends were 2 bases for V and 5 bases for J; bases not matched to a gene: 8. Germline values: CDR1 SGHVS, CDR2 FNYEAQ. This CDR3 reads CASSLSTGGYETQYF. CDR3 sequence (DNA): TGTGCCAGCAGCTTATCAACGGGAGGTTATGAGACCCAGTACTTC.

Concerning this clone itself: This sequence may be a read error, since a much larger clone differs from it by one base. J is TRBJ2-7 and V is TRBV5-5; D remains unclear. This CDR3 comprises 11 residues. V lost 0 bases and J 3 bases, leaving 1 base between the germline ends. Germline CDR1 SGHKS, CDR2 YYEKEE (reference sequence). Here the CDR3 reads CASSLDYEQYF. CDR3 in DNA: TGTGCCAGCAGCTTGGACTACGAGCAGTACTTC.

The J gene is TRBJ1-5, the V gene TRBV4-1, with D perhaps TRBD1 (6 bases). V shed 0 bases and J shed 7 bases, with 13 bases lying between them. The germline V gene has CDR1 MGHRA and CDR2 YSYEKL. The CDR3 is made up of 15 amino acids. In DNA, the CDR3 is TGCGCCAGCAGCCAAGATCGGGGGGCAGGGCAGCCCCAGCATTTT. Translated, it gives CASSQDRGAGQPQHF.

The V gene is TRBV7-8, the J gene TRBJ2-1; 9 positions match TRBD2. The V gene end was trimmed by 0 bases and the J gene end by 5 bases; junction bases not matched to a gene: 2. Germline V lookup: CDR1 SGHVS, CDR2 FQNEAQ. The CDR3 is made up of 15 amino acids. The CDR3: CASSLAASGDNEQFF. The CDR3 DNA reads TGTGCCAGCAGCTTAGCGGCTAGCGGGGACAATGAGCAGTTCTTC.

The chain links TRBV6-1 to TRBJ2-3, with D maybe TRBD1 (6 bases). The V gene's germline CDR1 is MNHNS and CDR2 SASEGT. The CDR3 is 14 residues long. Trimming took off 1 base at V and 4 bases at J, with 9 bases between the two ends. CDR3 sequence (DNA): TGTGCCAGCAGTGAAGACAGGGCCCCAGATACGCAGTATTTT. This gives the protein CASSEDRAPDTQYF.

The V and J genes are TRBV28 and TRBJ1-1; a possible D gene is TRBD1 (5 bases). V gave up 9 bases and J gave up 0 bases, with 11 bases separating them. Germline-derived CDR1 and CDR2 are MDHEN and SYDVKM. The CDR3 sequence is 13 residues long. This CDR3 is CASTRALNTEAFF. CDR3 coding DNA: TGTGCCAGTACCAGGGCCTTGAACACTGAAGCTTTCTTT.

This chain links TRBV29-1 with TRBJ1-1; unclear D gene. The CDR3 spans 13 residues. Per germline, CDR1 SQVTM and CDR2 ANQGSEA. Between the trimmed V and J ends, which lost 4 bases and 1 base, there was a span of 10 bases. Here the CDR3 DNA reads TGCAGCGTTGTCACGGACGGGAACACTGAAGCTTTCTTT. It codes for CSVVTDGNTEAFF.

V usage is TRBV5-8 and J usage is TRBJ1-1, with 9 bases lining up with TRBD1. CDR1 SGHTS and CDR2 YDEGEE come from the germline V gene. V trimming: 0 bases; J trimming: 1 base; junction bases outside the gene matches: 4. The CDR3 is 16 residues long. CDR3 sequence: CASSLGTGGANTEAFF. The CDR3 DNA sequence: TGTGCCAGCAGCTTGGGCACAGGGGGCGCGAACACTGAAGCTTTCTTT.

This sequence joins TRBV19 and TRBJ2-3; D is perhaps TRBD2 (7 bases). The V end was cut by 8 bases, the J end by 2 bases, with 14 bases between. This CDR3 region has 14 residues. Germline V gives CDR1 LNHDA, CDR2 SQIVND (reference sequence). This CDR3 is CASFGGGITDTQYF. CDR3 nucleotide sequence: TGTGCCAGTTTTGGGGGGGGCATCACAGATACGCAGTATTTT.

V usage is TRBV4-1 and J usage is TRBJ1-4, with 12 nucleotides matching TRBD1. This CDR3 comprises 16 residues. With V trimmed by 3 bases and J by 5 bases, 4 bases remained unmatched. CDR1 MGHRA and CDR2 YSYEKL come from the germline V gene. The CDR3 nucleotides read TGCGCCAGCAGCCATTGGGGACAGGGGGCGAATGAAAAACTGTTTTTT. This sequence encodes CASSHWGQGANEKLFF.

There are a few counts of this clone. The identical CDR3 is also encoded by other nucleotide sequences in the sample. The V and J genes are TRBV5-6 and TRBJ2-2; possible D gene TRBD1, 6 bases. This CDR3 contains 14 residues. Germline CDR1 is SGHDT and CDR2 is YYEEEE. The V end was cut by 0 bases, the J end by 5 bases, with 8 bases between. The CDR3 region has the DNA TGTGCCAGCAGCTTGGGGCAGGGGACCGGGGAGCTGTTTTTT. As protein: CASSLGQGTGELFF.

This clone was counted a few times. This rearrangement joins TRBV2 to TRBJ2-1; 8 positions match TRBD2. This CDR3 has 14 residues. From germline, CDR1 is SNHLY and CDR2 FYNNEI. The V segment lost 7 bases and the J segment 4 bases; nucleotides outside the gene matches: 6. CDR3 protein: CASIPGGQYNEQFF. CDR3 DNA sequence: TGTGCCAGCATACCGGGAGGGCAATACAATGAGCAGTTCTTC.

This rearrangement joins TRBV7-9 to TRBJ2-1, with D perhaps TRBD2 (5 bases). V was clipped by 2 bases and J by 10 bases, with 6 bases between them. This CDR3 region has 11 residues. The germline CDR1 and CDR2 sequences are SEHNR and FQNEAQ (reference sequence). The chain's CDR3 is CASSLSSEQFF. In DNA form, the CDR3 reads TGTGCCAGCAGCTTATCTAGCGAGCAGTTCTTC. The full variable domain, in which reference TRBV7-9 and TRBJ2-1 provide the parts outside the CDR3, is DTGVSQNPRHKITKRGQNVTFRCDPISEHNRLYWYRQTLGQGPEFLTYFQNEAQLEKSRLLSDRFSAERPKGSFSTLEIQRTEQGDSAMYLCASSLSSEQFFGPGTRLTVL.

This clone occurred once. This chain uses TRBV30 with TRBJ1-3; D perhaps matches TRBD1 (5 bases). Germline values: CDR1 GTSNPN, CDR2 SVGIG (reference sequence). This CDR3 region has 15 residues. Trimming stripped 4 bases from V and 2 bases from J, with 15 bases between. The CDR3 is CAWKTERGTGNTIYF. The CDR3 DNA sequence: TGTGCCTGGAAAACCGAGAGGGGTACTGGAAACACCATATATTTT.

This chain connects TRBV15 to TRBJ1-1; D remains ambiguous. CDR1 is LNHNV, CDR2 YYDKDF, per germline (reference sequence). V was clipped by 3 bases and J by 3 bases, with 8 bases between them. The CDR3 has 13 amino acids. The DNA of the CDR3 is TGTGCCACCAGCAGCGCAGGAGACACTGAAGCTTTCTTT. Its protein is CATSSAGDTEAFF.

The chain recombines TRBV7-9 with TRBJ2-2; 10 bases are shared with TRBD1. CDR1 and CDR2 (germline): SEHNR, FQNEAQ (reference sequence). The CDR3 length is 17 residues. Trimming removed 4 bases from V and 6 bases from J; junction bases left unmatched: 11. CDR3 sequence reads: CASSSLDGTGVPGELFF. CDR3 nucleotide sequence: TGTGCCAGCAGCTCCTTAGACGGGACAGGGGTCCCCGGGGAGCTGTTTTTT.

The chain links TRBV7-3 to TRBJ2-5, with 8 bases that match TRBD1. CDR1 is SGHTA, CDR2 FQGTGA, per germline. The trim removed 5 bases at V and 2 bases at J, leaving 4 bases unmatched. There are 14 residues in the CDR3. The CDR3 reads CASSATGGQETQYF. Written as DNA, the CDR3 is TGTGCCAGCAGCGCCACAGGGGGACAAGAGACCCAGTACTTC. Drawing the rest from reference TRBV7-3 and TRBJ2-5, the complete variable domain is GAGVSQTPSNKVTEKGKYVELRCDPISGHTALYWYRQSLGQGPEFLIYFQGTGAADDSGLPNDRFFAVRPEGSVSTLKIQRTERGDSAVYLCASSATGGQETQYFGPGTRLLVL.